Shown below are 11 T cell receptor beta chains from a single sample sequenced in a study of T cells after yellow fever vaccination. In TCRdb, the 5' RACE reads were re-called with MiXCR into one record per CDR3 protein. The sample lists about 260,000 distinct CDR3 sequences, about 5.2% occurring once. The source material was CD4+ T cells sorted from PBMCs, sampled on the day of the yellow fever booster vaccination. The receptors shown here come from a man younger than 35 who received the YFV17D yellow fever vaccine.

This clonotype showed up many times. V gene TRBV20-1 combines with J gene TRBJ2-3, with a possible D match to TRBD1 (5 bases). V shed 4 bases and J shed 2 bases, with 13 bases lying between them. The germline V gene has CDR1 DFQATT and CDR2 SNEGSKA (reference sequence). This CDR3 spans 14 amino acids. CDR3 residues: CSAKTVGNTDTQYF. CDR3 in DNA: TGCAGTGCTAAGACAGTAGGGAACACAGATACGCAGTATTTT.

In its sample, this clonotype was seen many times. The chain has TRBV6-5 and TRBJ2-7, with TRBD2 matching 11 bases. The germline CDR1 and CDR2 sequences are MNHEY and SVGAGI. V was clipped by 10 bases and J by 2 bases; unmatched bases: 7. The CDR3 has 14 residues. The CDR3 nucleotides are TGTGCCACCAAACTAGCGGGGGATCCCTACGAGCAGTACTTC. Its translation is CATKLAGDPYEQYF.

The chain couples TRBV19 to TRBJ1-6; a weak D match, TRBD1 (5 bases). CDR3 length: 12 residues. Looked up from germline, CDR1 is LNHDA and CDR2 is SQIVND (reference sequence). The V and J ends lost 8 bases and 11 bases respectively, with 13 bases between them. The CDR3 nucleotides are TGTGCCAGTCATACCCGGGGGACACCCCTCCACTTT. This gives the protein CASHTRGTPLHF.

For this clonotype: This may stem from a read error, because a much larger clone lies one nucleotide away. The CDR3, as DNA: TGCAGCATCGTGCAGGGCTCGAGGGGGGGGACCCAGTACTTC. Amino acid sequence: CSIVQGSRGGTQYF. V and J are TRBV29-1 and TRBJ2-5; tentatively, D is TRBD2 (7 bases). The germline CDR1 and CDR2 sequences are SQVTM and ANQGSEA. V was shortened by 8 bases and J by 7 bases, with 23 bases between the two germline ends. The length of the CDR3 is 14 residues.

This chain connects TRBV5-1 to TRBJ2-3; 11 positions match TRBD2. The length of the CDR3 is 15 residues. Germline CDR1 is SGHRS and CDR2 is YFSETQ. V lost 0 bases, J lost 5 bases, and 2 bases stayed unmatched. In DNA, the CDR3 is TGCGCCAGCAGCTTGGTCGGGACTAGCGGAGATACGCAGTATTTT. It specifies CASSLVGTSGDTQYF.

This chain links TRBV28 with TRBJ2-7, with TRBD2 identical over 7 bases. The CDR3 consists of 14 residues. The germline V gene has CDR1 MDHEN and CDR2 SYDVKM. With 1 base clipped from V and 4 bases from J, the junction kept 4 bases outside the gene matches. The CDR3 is CASSLFRGGYEQYF. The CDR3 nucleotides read TGTGCCAGCAGTTTATTTCGCGGGGGATACGAGCAGTACTTC.

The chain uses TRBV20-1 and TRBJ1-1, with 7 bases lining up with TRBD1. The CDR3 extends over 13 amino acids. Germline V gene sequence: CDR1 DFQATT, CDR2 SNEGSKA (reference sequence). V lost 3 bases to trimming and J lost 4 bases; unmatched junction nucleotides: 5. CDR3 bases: TGCAGTGCTAGCTCTGCAGGGGGCACTGAAGCTTTCTTT. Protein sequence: CSASSAGGTEAFF.

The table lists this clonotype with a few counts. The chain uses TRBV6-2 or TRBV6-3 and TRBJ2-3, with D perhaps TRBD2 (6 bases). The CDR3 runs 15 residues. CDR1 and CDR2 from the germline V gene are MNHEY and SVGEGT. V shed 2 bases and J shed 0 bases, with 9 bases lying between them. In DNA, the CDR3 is TGTGCCAGCAGTTACGCGGGGCAGAGCACAGATACGCAGTATTTT. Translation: CASSYAGQSTDTQYF.

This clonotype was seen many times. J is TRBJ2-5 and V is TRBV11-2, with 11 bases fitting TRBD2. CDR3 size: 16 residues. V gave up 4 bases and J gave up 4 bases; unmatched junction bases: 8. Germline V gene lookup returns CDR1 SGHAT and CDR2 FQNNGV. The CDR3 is CASSWDSGGARETQYF. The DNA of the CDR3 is TGTGCCAGCAGCTGGGATAGCGGGGGGGCCCGAGAGACCCAGTACTTC.

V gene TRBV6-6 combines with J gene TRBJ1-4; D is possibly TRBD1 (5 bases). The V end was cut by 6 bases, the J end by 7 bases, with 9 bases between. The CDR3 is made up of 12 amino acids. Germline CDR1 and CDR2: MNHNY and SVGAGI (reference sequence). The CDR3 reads CASSFRVEKLFF. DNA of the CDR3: TGTGCCAGCAGCTTCAGGGTTGAAAAACTGTTTTTT.

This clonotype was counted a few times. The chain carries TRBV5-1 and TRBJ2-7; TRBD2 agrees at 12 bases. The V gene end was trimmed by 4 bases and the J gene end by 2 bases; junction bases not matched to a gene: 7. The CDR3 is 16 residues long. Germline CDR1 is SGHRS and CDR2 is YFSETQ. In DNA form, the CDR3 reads TGCGCCAGCAGCATTCGGAGACTAGCGGGGGCCTACGAGCAGTACTTC. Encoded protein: CASSIRRLAGAYEQYF.